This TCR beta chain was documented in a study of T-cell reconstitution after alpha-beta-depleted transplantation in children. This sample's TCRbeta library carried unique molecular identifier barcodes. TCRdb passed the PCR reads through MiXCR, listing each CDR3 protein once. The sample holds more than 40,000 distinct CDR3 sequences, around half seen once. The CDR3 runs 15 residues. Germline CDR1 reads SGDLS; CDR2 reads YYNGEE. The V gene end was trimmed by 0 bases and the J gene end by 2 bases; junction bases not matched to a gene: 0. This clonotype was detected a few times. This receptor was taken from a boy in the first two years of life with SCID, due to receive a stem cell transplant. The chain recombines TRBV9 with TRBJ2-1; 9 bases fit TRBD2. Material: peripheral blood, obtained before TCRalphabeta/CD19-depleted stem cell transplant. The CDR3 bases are TGTGCCAGCAGCGTAGGCGGGGGGGCCTACAATGAGCAGTTCTTC. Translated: CASSVGGGAYNEQFF.